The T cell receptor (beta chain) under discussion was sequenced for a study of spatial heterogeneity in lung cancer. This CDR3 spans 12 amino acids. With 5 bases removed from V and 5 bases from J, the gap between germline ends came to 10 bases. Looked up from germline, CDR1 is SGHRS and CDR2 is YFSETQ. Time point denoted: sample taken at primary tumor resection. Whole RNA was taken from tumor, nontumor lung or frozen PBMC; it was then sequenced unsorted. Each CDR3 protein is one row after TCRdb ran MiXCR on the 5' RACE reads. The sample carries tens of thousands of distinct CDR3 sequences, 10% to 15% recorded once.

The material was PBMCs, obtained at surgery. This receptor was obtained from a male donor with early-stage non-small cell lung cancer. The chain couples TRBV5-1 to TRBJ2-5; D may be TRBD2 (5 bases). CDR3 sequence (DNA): TGCGCCAGCAGGTCGGAGGCCGAGACCCAGTACTTC. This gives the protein CASRSEAETQYF. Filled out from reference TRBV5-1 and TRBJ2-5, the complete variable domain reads KAGVTQTPRYLIKTRGQQVTLSCSPISGHRSVSWYQQTPGQGLQFLFEYFSETQRNKGNFPGRFSGRQFSNSRSEMNVSTLELGDSALYLCASRSEAETQYFGPGTRLLVL.